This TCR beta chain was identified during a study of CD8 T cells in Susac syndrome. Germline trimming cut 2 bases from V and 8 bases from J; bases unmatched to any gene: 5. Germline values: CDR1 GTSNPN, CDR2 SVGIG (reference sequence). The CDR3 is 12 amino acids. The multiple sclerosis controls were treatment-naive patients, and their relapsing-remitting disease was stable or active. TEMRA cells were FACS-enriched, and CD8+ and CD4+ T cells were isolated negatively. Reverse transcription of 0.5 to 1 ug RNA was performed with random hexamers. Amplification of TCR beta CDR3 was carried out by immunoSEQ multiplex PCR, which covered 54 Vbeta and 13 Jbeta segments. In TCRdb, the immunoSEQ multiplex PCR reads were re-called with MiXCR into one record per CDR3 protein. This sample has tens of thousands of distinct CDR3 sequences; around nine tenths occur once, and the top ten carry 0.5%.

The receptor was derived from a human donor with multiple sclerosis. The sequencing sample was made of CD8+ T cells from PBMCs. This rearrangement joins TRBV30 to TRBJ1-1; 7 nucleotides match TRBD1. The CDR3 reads CAWSSTGFEAFF. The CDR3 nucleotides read TGTGCCTGGAGTTCGACAGGGTTCGAAGCTTTCTTT.